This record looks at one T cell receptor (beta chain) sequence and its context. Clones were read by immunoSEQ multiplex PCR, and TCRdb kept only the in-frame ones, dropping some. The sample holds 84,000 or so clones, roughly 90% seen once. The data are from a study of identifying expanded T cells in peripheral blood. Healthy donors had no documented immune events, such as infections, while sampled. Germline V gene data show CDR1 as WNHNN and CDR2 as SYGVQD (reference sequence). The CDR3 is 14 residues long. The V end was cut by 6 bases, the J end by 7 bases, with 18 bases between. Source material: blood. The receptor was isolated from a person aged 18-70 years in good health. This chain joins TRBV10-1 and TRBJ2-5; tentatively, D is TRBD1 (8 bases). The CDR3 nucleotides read TGCGCCAGCAGCCTAGAACAGGGGGAGGGGACCCAGTACTTC. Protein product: CASSLEQGEGTQYF.